The 5 T cell receptor beta chains given below trace back to one sample, sequenced in a study of tissue T cells after allogeneic stem cell transplantation. The repertoire was sequenced with immunoSEQ multiplex PCR; TCRdb's copy has only in-frame clones and lacks some. The sample records approximately 22,000 clones, approximately 77% being singletons. What was sequenced was spleen. The receptor source for this set is a female BALB/c mouse in good health. The mouse strain carries the MHC haplotype H2-d.

About this clone itself: Gene names refer to mouse genes. The CDR3 extends 1 residue past the end of the read, so its final part is completed from the germline J gene. The chain combines TRBV20 with TRBJ2-5, with D perhaps TRBD1 or TRBD2 (5 bases each). Germline values: CDR1 GFQATS, CDR2 STVNSAI. The V end was cut by 2 bases, the J end by 0 bases, with 9 bases between. The CDR3 is made up of 14 amino acids. Partial CDR3 DNA: TGTGGTGCTAGGACGGGGCTTAACCAAGACACCCAGTAC. Amino acid sequence: CGARTGLNQDTQY. The whole CDR3 protein is CGARTGLNQDTQYF.

Details on this clone: Gene names are the mouse ones. Read coverage stops 1 residue before the CDR3 terminus; the germline J gene supplies the remainder. The rearrangement links TRBV1 to TRBJ2-5; no firm D call. Germline loops: CDR1 NSQYPW, CDR2 LRSPGD (reference sequence). The CDR3 extends over 14 amino acids. Trimming removed 0 bases from V and 0 bases from J, with 4 bases in between. CDR3 region: CTCSADVNQDTQYF. CDR3 DNA (partial): TGCACCTGCAGTGCAGATGTCAACCAAGACACCCAGTAC.

The count of this clone is one. The genes and germline here are from mouse. The read ends 1 residue early relative to the CDR3; the germline J gene fills the gap. The chain combines TRBV13-2 with TRBJ2-1, with 10 bases that match TRBD2. The junction had 5 bases not matched to a gene; V was cut back by 2 bases and J by 9 bases. Germline lookup yields CDR1 NNHNN and CDR2 SYGAGS (reference sequence). The CDR3 is made up of 14 amino acids. The CDR3 bases that were read are TGTGCCAGCGGTGAGACTGGGGGGCGCGATGAGCAGTTC. Protein product: CASGETGGRDEQF. The entire CDR3 reads CASGETGGRDEQFF.

In the case of this clone: Mouse germline and gene names are used. The CDR3 is cut off 1 residue early in the read; its end comes from the germline J gene. This same CDR3 is encoded by further DNA sequences in the sample. This chain connects TRBV4 to TRBJ2-5, with TRBD2 matching over 12 bases. The CDR3 totals 14 residues. CDR1 and CDR2 (germline): LGHDT, YNNKQL (reference sequence). V shed 5 bases and J 6 bases; nucleotides not matched to a gene: 3. The sequenced CDR3 bases are TGTGCCAGCAGCCCGACTGGGGGGGCCGACACCCAGTAC. It specifies CASSPTGGADTQY. The whole CDR3 region reads CASSPTGGADTQYF.

This clone has just a few counts. Gene names refer to mouse genes. Coverage ceases 1 residue before the CDR3 finishes, and the germline J gene fills in the end. The chain uses TRBV13-2 and TRBJ2-7; TRBD1 aligns across 7 bases. Germline CDR1 is NNHNN and CDR2 is SYGAGS (reference sequence). V trimming: 2 bases; J trimming: 0 bases; junction bases outside the gene matches: 2. This CDR3 is 14 amino acids long. CDR3 amino acids: CASGERDSSYEQYF. The DNA read from the CDR3 is TGTGCCAGCGGTGAACGGGACAGCTCCTATGAACAGTAC.